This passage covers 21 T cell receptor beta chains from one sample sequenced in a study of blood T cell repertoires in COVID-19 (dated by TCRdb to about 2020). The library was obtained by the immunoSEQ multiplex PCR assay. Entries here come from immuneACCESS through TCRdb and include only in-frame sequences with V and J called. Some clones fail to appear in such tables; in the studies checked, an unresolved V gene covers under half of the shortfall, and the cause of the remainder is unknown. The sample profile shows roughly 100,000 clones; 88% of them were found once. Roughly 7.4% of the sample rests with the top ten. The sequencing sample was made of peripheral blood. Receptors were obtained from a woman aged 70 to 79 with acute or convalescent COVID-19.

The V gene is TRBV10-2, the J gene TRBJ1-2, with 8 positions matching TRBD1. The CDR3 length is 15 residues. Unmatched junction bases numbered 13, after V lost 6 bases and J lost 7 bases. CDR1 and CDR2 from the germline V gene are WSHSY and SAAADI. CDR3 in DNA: TGCGCCAGCAGAGATAGCACTGGACAGGGCGTTGGCTACACCTTC. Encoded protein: CASRDSTGQGVGYTF.

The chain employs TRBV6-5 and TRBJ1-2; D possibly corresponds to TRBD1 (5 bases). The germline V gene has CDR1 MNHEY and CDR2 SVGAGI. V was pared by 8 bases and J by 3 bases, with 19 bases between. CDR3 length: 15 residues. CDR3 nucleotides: TGTGCCAGCGGGGACGGCGGGAGGAGAGACTATGGCTACACCTTC. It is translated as CASGDGGRRDYGYTF.

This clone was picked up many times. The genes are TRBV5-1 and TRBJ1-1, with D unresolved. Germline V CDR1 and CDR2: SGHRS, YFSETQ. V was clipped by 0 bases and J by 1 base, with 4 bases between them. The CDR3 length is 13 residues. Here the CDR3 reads CASSLGGNTEAFF. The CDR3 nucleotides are TGCGCCAGCAGCTTGGGCGGGAACACTGAAGCTTTCTTT.

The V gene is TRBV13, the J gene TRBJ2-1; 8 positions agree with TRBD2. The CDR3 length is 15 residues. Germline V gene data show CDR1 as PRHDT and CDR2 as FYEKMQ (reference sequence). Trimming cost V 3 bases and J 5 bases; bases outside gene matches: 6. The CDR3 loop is CASSFLLAEHNEQFF. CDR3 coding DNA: TGTGCCAGCAGCTTTTTACTAGCGGAACACAATGAGCAGTTCTTC.

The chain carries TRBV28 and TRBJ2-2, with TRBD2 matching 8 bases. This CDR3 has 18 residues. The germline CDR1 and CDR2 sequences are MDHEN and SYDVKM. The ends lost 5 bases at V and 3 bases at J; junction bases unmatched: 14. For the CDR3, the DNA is TGTGCCAGCAGTCTCGATTTAGCGGGACGTGTCGACACCGGGGAGCTGTTTTTT. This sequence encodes CASSLDLAGRVDTGELFF.

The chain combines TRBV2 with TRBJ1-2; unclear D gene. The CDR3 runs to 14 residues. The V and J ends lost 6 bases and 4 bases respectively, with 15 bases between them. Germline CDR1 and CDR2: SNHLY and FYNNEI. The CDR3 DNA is TGTGCCAGCAGACCCCGGACGGCGGGCTATGGCTACACCTTC. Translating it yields CASRPRTAGYGYTF.

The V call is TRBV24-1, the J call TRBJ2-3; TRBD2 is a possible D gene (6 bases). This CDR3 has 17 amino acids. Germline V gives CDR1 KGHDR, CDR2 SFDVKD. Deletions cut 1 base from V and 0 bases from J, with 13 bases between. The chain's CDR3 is CATSDFGGDSSTDTQYF. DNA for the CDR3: TGTGCCACCAGTGATTTTGGAGGGGACTCCAGCACAGATACGCAGTATTTT.

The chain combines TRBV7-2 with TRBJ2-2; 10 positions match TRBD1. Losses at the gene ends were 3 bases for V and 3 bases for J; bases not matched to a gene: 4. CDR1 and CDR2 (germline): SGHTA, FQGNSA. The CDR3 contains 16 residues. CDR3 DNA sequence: TGTGCCAGCAGCTTCGGGGACAGGGGTCACACCGGGGAGCTGTTTTTT. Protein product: CASSFGDRGHTGELFF.

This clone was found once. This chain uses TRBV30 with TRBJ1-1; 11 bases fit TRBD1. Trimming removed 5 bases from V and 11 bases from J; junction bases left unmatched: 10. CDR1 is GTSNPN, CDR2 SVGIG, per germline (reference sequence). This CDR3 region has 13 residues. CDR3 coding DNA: TGTGCCTGGCTGACGGGACAGGGGGTTAAGGCTTTCTTT. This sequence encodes CAWLTGQGVKAFF.

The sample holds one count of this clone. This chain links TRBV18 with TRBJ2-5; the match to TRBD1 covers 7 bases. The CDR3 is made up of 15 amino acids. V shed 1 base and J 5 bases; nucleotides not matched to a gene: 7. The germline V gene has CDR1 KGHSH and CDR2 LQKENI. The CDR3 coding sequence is TGTGCCAGCTCACCACTAGGAAGGGGGCAGGAGACCCAGTACTTC. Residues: CASSPLGRGQETQYF.

The chain's CDR3 is CASSLKAKGTSGTGRETQYF. The CDR3 nucleotides are TGTGCCAGCAGCCTTAAGGCCAAAGGGACTAGCGGGACCGGCAGAGAGACCCAGTACTTC. This chain joins TRBV3-1 (or the pseudogene TRBV3-2) and TRBJ2-5, with 13 bases matching TRBD2. V dropped 4 bases and J dropped 4; count of bases not matched to a gene: 18. Germline V lookup: CDR1 LGHDT, CDR2 YNNKEL (reference sequence). This CDR3 is 20 amino acids long.

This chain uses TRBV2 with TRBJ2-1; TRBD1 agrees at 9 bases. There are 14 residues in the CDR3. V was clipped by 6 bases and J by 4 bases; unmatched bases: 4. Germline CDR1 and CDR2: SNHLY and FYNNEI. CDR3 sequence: CASRPGQGYNEQFF. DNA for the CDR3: TGTGCCAGCAGGCCGGGACAGGGATACAATGAGCAGTTCTTC.

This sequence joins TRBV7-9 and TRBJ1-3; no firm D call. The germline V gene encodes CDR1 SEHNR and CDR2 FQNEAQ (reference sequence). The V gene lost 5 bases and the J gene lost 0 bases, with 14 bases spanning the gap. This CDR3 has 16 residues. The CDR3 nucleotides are TGTGCCAGCAGCCCCCTGGCCTGGGCCTCTGGAAACACCATATATTTT. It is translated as CASSPLAWASGNTIYF.

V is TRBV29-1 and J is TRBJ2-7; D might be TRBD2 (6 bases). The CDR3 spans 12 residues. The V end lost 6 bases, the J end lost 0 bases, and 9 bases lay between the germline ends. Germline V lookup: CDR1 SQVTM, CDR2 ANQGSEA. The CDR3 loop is CSVGGNSYEQYF. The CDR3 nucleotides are TGCAGCGTCGGGGGAAACTCCTACGAGCAGTACTTC.

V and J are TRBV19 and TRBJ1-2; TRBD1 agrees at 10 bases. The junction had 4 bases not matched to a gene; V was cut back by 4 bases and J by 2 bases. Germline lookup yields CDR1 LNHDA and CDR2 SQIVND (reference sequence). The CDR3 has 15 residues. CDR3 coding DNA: TGTGCCAGTAGTACCGGGACAGGGGTCAACTATGGCTACACCTTC. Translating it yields CASSTGTGVNYGYTF.

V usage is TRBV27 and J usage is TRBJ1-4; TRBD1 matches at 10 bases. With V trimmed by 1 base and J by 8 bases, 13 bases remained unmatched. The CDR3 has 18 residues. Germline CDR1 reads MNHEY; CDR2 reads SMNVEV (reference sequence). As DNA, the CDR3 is TGTGCCAGCAGTTTATGGGGCACCCCCGGACAGGGGGGCGAAAAACTGTTTTTT. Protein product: CASSLWGTPGQGGEKLFF.

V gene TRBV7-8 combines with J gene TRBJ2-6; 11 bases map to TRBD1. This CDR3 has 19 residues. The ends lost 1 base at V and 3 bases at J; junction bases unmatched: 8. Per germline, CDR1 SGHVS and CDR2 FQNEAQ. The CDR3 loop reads CASSLGTGGVLFGANVLTF. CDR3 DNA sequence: TGTGCCAGCAGCTTAGGGACAGGGGGCGTCCTCTTTGGGGCCAACGTCCTGACTTTC.

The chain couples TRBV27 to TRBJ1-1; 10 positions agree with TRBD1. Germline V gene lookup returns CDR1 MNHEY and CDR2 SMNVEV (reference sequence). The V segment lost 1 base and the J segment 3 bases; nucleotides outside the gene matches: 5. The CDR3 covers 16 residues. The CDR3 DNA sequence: TGTGCCAGCAGTTTATGGGACAGGGGACGTCACACTGAAGCTTTCTTT. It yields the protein CASSLWDRGRHTEAFF.

CDR3 sequence (DNA): TGTGCCAGCAGTATAGCGGGAGATACGCAGTATTTT. It yields the protein CASSIAGDTQYF. The rearrangement joins TRBV6-5 to TRBJ2-3; 7 bases align to TRBD2. The CDR3 is made up of 12 amino acids. CDR1 and CDR2 from the germline V gene are MNHEY and SVGAGI. J was trimmed by 5 bases and V by 5 bases; bases with no gene match: 1.

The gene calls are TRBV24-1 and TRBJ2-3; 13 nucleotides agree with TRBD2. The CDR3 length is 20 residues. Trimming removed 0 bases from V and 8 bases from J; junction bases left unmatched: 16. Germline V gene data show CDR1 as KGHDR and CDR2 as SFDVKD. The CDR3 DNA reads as TGTGCCACCAGTGATTTGCGACTAGCGGGGGGAGAGGGCCGGGTTGGTACGCAGTATTTT. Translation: CATSDLRLAGGEGRVGTQYF.

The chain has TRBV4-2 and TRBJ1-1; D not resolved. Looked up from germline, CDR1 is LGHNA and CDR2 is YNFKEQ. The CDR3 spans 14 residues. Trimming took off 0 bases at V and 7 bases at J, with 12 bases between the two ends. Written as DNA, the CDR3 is TGTGCCAGCAGCCAAGATCCCCGCACGAGTGAAGCTTTCTTT. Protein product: CASSQDPRTSEAFF.